This paragraph reports one T cell receptor beta chain. What it recognizes is unknown. This specimen belongs to a study of T cells in Graves' hyperthyroidism and ophthalmopathy. Notes on the study in general: Most clonotypes that expanded in the thyroid above 0.001 also showed up in blood. The authors' 13 V-J model separated ophthalmopathy from stable hyperthyroidism.

V was shortened by 5 bases and J by 0 bases, with 11 bases between the two germline ends. This CDR3 has 15 residues. The germline V gene has CDR1 MDHEN and CDR2 SYDVKM. Amplification targeted TCR beta CDR3 regions from RNA transcripts. In the first-round RT-PCR of the TCR CDR3, the HTBI primer set was used. TCRdb ran MiXCR on the multiplex PCR reads and lists one entry per CDR3 protein. The sample lists fewer than 900,000 distinct CDR3 sequences; 16% were seen once. V is TRBV28 and J is TRBJ1-3; possible D gene TRBD1, 5 bases. The clonotype comes from a man aged 18 to 30 with Graves' hyperthyroidism. The source material was blood. In nucleotides, the CDR3 is TGTGCCAGCAGTCCGAGACAGAACTCTGGAAACACCATATATTTT. Translating gives CASSPRQNSGNTIYF. Combining the CDR3 with reference TRBV28 and TRBJ1-3 gives the whole variable domain DVKVTQSSRYLVKRTGEKVFLECVQDMDHENMFWYRQDPGLGLRLIYFSYDVKMKEKGDIPEGYSVSREKKERFSLILESASTNQTSMYLCASSPRQNSGNTIYFGEGSWLTVV.